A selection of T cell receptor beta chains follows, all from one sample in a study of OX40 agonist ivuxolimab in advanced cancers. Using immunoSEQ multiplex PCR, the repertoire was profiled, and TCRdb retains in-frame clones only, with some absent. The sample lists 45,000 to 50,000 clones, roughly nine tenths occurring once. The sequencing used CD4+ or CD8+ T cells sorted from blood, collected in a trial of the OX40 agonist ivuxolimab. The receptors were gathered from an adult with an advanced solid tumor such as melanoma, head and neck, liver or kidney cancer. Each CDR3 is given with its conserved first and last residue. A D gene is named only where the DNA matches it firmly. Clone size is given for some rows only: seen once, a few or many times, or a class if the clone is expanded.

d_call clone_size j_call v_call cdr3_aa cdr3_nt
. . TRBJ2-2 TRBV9 CASSGTANTGELFF TGTGCCAGCAGCGGGACCGCGAACACCGGGGAGCTGTTTTTT
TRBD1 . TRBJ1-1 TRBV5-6 CASSIETGEATEAFF TGTGCCAGCAGCATCGAAACAGGGGAAGCCACTGAAGCTTTCTTT
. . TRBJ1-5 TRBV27 CASSLNRANQPQHF TGTGCCAGCAGTTTAAATCGGGCGAATCAGCCCCAGCATTTT
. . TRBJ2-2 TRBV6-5 CASSYGGFNTGELFF TGTGCCAGCAGTTATGGCGGATTTAACACCGGGGAGCTGTTTTTT
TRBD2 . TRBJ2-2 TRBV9 CASSQSGVAGELFF TGTGCCAGCAGCCAGAGCGGGGTGGCCGGGGAGCTGTTTTTT
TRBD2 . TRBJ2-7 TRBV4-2 CASSQEEREGDEQYF TGTGCCAGCAGCCAAGAGGAGCGGGAGGGCGACGAGCAGTACTTC
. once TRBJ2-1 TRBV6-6 CASSYWDTVF TGTGCCAGCAGTTACTGGGACACGGTCTTC
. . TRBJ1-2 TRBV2 CASSGAETGVLDYTF TGTGCCAGCAGTGGGGCTGAGACAGGAGTTTTAGACTACACCTTC
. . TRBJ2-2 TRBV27 CASSFYWNTGELFF TGTGCCAGCAGTTTTTACTGGAACACCGGGGAGCTGTTTTTT
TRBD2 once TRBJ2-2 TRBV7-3 CASSPPQAGGINLNTGELFF TGTGCCAGCAGCCCCCCCCAGGCGGGGGGGATCAACTTGAACACCGGGGAGCTGTTTTTT
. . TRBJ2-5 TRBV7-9 CASSSVDKGGAETQYF TGTGCCAGCAGCTCCGTCGACAAGGGGGGCGCTGAGACCCAGTACTTC
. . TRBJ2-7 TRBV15 CATSRTSAKEQYF TGTGCCACCAGCAGGACTTCCGCTAAAGAGCAGTACTTC
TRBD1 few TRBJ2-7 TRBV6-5 CASSYLGQGSYEQYF TGTGCCAGCAGTTACCTTGGACAGGGATCCTACGAGCAGTACTTC
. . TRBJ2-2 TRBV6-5 CASSYTLGLVAGELFF TGTGCCAGCAGTTACACCCTCGGCCTCGTGGCCGGGGAGCTGTTTTTT
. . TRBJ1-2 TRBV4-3 CASSPYPATAYGYTF TGCGCCAGCAGCCCCTATCCCGCGACAGCTTATGGCTACACCTTC
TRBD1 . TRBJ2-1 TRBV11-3 CASSLGQGEDEQFF TGTGCCAGCAGCTTAGGACAGGGCGAGGATGAGCAGTTCTTC